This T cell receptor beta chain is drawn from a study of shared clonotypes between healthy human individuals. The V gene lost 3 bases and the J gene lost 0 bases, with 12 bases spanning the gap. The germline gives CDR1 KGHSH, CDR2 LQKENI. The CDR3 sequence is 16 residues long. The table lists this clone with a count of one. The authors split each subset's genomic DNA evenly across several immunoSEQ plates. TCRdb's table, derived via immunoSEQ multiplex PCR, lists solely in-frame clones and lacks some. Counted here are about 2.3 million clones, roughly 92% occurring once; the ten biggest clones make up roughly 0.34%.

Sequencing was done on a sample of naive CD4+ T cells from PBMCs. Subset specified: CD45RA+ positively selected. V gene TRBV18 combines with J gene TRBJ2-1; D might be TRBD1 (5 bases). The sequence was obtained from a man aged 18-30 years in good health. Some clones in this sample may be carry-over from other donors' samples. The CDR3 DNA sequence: TGTGCCAGCTCACCGGCATGGGGCGGCTCCTACAATGAGCAGTTCTTC. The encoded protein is CASSPAWGGSYNEQFF.